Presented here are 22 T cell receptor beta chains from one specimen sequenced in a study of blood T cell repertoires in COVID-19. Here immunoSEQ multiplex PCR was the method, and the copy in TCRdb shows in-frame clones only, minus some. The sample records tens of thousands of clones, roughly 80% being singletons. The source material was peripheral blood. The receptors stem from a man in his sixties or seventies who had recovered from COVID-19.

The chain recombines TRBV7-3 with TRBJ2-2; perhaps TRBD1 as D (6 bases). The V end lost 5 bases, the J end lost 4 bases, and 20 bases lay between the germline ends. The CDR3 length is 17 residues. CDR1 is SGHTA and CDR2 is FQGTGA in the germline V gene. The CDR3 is CASSPILSTGPTGELFF. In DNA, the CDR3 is TGTGCCAGCAGCCCTATATTGAGTACAGGGCCCACCGGGGAGCTGTTTTTT.

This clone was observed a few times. This chain's CDR3 is CASSYSGRTDEKLFF. DNA of the CDR3: TGTGCCAGCAGTTACTCCGGCAGGACAGATGAAAAACTGTTTTTT. The rearrangement uses TRBV6-5 and TRBJ1-4; possibly TRBD1 for D (6 bases). Germline V lookup: CDR1 MNHEY, CDR2 SVGAGI. V was pared by 0 bases and J by 6 bases, with 11 bases between. The CDR3 is 15 residues long.

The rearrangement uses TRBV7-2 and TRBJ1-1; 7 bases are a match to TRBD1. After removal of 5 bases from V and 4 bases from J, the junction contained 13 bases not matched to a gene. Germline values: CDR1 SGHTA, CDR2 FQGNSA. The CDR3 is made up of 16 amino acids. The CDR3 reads CASSQQAHRQGTEAFF. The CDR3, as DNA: TGTGCCAGCAGCCAACAAGCCCACCGACAGGGCACTGAAGCTTTCTTT. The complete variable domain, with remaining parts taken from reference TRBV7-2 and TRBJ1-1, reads GAGVSQSPSNKVTEKGKDVELRCDPISGHTALYWYRQSLGQGLEFLIYFQGNSAPDKSGLPSDRFSAERTGGSVSTLTIQRTQQEDSAVYLCASSQQAHRQGTEAFFGQGTRLTVV.

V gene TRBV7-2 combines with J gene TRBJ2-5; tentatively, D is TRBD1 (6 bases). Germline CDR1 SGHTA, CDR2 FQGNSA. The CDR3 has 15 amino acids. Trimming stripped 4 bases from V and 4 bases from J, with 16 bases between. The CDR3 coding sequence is TGTGCCAGCAGCTCTACTGGGACACGCCGAGAGACCCAGTACTTC. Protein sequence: CASSSTGTRRETQYF.

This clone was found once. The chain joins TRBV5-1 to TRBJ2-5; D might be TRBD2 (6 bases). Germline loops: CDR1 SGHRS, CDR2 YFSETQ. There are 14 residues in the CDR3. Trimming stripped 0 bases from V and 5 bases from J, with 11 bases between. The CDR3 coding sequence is TGCGCCAGCAGCTTGGTCGCCCGGGGGGAGACCCAGTACTTC. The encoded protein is CASSLVARGETQYF.

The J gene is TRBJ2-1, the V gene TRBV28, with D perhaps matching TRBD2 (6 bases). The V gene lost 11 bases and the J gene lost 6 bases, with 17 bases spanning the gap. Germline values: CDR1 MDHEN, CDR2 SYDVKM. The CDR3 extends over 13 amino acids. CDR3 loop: CAATWLGGNEQFF. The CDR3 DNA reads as TGTGCCGCCACGTGGTTGGGGGGCAATGAGCAGTTCTTC.

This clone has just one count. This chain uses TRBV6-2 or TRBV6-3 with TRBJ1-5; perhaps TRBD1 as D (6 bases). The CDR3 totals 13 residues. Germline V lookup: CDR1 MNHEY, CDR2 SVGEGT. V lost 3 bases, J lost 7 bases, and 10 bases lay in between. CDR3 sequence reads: CASSYYREQPQHF. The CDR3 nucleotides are TGTGCCAGCAGTTATTACAGGGAGCAGCCCCAGCATTTT.

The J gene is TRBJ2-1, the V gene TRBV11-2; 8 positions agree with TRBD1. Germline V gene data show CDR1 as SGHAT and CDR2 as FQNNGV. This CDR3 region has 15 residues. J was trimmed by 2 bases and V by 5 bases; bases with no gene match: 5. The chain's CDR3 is CASSETGVTYNEQFF. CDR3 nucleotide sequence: TGTGCCAGCAGCGAGACAGGGGTAACCTACAATGAGCAGTTCTTC.

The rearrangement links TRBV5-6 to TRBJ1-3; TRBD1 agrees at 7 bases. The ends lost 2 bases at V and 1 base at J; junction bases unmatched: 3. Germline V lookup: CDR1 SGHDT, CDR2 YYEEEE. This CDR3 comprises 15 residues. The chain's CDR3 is CASSFGRGSGNTIYF. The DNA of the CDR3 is TGTGCCAGCAGCTTTGGCAGGGGGTCTGGAAACACCATATATTTT.

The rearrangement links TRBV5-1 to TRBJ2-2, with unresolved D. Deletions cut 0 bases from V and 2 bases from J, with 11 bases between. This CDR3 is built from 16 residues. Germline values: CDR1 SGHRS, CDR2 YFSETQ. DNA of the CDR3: TGCGCCAGCAGCTTGGTCGGCTACAGCAACACCGGGGAGCTGTTTTTT. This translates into CASSLVGYSNTGELFF.

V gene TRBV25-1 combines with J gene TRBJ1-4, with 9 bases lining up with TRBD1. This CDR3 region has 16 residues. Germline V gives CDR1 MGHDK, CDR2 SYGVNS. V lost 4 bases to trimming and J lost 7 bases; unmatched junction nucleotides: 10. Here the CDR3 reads CASSGHGTGRSEKLFF. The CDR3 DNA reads TGTGCCAGCAGTGGACATGGGACAGGGAGAAGTGAAAAACTGTTTTTT.

CDR3 in DNA: TGTGCCAGCAGTCTCGGACAGAGATATAGCGGGGTAAGGTACGAGCAGTACTTC. Residues: CASSLGQRYSGVRYEQYF. The chain combines TRBV28 with TRBJ2-7; 8 bases map to TRBD2. CDR3 length: 18 residues. The trim removed 5 bases at V and 4 bases at J, leaving 19 bases unmatched. Per germline, CDR1 MDHEN and CDR2 SYDVKM.

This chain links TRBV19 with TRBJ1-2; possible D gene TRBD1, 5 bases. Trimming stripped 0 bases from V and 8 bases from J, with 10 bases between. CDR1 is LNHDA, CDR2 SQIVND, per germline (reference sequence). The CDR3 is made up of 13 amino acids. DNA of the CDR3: TGTGCCAGTAGTATAGATCGGGGGGACGGCTACACCTTC. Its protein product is CASSIDRGDGYTF.

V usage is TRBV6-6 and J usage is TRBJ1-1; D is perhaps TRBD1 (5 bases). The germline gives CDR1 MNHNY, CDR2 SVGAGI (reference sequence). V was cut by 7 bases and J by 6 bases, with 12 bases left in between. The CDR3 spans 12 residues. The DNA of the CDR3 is TGTGCCAGCAAGAGGCAGGGCGCTGAAGCTTTCTTT. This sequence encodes CASKRQGAEAFF.

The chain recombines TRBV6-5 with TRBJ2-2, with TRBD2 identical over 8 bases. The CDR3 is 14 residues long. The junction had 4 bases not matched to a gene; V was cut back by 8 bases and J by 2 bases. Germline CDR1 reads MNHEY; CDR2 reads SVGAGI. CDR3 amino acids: CASGLADNTGELFF. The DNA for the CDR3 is TGTGCCAGCGGACTAGCTGATAACACCGGGGAGCTGTTTTTT.

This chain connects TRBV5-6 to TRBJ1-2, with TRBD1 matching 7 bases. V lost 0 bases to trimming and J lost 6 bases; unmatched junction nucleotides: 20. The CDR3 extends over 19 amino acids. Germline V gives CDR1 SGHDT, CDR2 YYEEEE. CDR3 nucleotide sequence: TGTGCCAGCAGCTTGGCCCGGCTCTCGTTGGACAGGCCGGGTGATGGCTACACCTTC. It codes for CASSLARLSLDRPGDGYTF.

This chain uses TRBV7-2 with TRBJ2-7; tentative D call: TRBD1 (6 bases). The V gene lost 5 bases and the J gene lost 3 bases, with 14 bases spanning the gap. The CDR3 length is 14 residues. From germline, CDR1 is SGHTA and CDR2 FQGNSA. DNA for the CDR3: TGTGCCAGCAGCCCGCCCGGGACACGCTACGAGCAGTACTTC. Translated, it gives CASSPPGTRYEQYF.

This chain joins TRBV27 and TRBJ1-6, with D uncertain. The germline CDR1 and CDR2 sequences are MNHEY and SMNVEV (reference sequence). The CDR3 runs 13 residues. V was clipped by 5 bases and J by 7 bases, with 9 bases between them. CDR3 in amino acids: CASSPRLNSPLHF. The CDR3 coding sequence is TGTGCCAGCAGTCCCAGATTAAATTCACCCCTCCACTTT.

CDR3 sequence reads: CASSLGGRGYLETQYF. Written as DNA, the CDR3 is TGTGCCAGCAGTTTAGGGGGGAGGGGGTATCTTGAGACCCAGTACTTC. The chain has TRBV28 and TRBJ2-5; possibly TRBD2 for D (7 bases). V lost 2 bases, J lost 5 bases, and 18 bases lay in between. The CDR3 loop spans 16 amino acids. Germline values: CDR1 MDHEN, CDR2 SYDVKM. Full variable domain (outside the CDR3, taken from reference TRBV28 and TRBJ2-5): DVKVTQSSRYLVKRTGEKVFLECVQDMDHENMFWYRQDPGLGLRLIYFSYDVKMKEKGDIPEGYSVSREKKERFSLILESASTNQTSMYLCASSLGGRGYLETQYFGPGTRLLVL.

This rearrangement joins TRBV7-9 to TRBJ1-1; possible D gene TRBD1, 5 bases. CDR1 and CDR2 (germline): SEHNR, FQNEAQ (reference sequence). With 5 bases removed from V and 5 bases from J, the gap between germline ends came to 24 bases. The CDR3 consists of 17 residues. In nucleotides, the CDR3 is TGTGCCAGCAGCCACCCCAGCAGGGCCGGCGTCATGACTGAAGCTTTCTTT. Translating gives CASSHPSRAGVMTEAFF.

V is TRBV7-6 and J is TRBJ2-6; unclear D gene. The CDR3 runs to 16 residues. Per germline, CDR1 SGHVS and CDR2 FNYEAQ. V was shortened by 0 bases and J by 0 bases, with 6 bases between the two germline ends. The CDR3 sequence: CASSLASVSGANVLTF. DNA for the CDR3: TGTGCCAGCAGCTTAGCGAGCGTCTCTGGGGCCAACGTCCTGACTTTC. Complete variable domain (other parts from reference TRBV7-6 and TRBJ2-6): GAGVSQSPRYKVTKRGQDVALRCDPISGHVSLYWYRQALGQGPEFLTYFNYEAQQDKSGLPNDRFSAERPEGSISTLTIQRTEQRDSAMYRCASSLASVSGANVLTFGAGSRLTVL.

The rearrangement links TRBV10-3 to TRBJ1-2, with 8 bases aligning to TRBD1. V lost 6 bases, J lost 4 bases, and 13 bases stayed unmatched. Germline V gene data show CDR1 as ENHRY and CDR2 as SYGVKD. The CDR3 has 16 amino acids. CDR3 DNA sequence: TGTGCCATCAGATCCGGAGGACAGGGATTAGGCTATGGCTACACCTTC. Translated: CAIRSGGQGLGYGYTF.